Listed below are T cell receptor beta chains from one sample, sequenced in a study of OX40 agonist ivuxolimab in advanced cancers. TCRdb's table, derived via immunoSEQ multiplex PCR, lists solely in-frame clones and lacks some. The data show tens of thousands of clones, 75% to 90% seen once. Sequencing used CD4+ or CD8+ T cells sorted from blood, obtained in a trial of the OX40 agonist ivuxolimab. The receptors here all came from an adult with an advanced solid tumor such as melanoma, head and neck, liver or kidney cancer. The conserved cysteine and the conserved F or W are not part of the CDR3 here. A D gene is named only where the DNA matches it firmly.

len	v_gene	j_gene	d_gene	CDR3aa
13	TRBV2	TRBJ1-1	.	ASSEVGGLNTEAF
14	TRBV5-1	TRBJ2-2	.	ASSFSPSRVTGELF
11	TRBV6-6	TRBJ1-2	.	ASSPGGDDGYT
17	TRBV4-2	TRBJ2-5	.	ASSQEPLSGKTQQETQY
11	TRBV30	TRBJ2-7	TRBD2	AWSSAGFYEQY
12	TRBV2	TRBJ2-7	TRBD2	ASRATSGSYEQY
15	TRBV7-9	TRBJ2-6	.	ASSSGGRKSGANVLT
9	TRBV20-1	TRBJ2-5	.	SANGLETQY
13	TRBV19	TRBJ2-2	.	ASSPDQGRTGELF
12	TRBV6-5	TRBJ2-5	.	ASSYSLLRGEQY
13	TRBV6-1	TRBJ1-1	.	ASSGQALSNTEAF
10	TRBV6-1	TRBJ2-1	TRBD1	ASSADRDEQF
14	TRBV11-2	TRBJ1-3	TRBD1	ASSLRQGDGGNTIY
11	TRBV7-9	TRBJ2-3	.	ASSLGTTDTQY
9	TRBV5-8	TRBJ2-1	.	ASSSPGKQF
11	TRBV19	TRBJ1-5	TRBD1	ASGTVSNQPQH
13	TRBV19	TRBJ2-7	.	ASSIGLASTYEQY